The clone carrying this T cell receptor beta chain showed up just once. The sample comes from a study of cytomegalovirus exposure and HLA in healthy donors. Assay used: immunoSEQ multiplex PCR; TCRdb lists only in-frame clones, some missing. This sample has 95,000 to 150,000 clones, with 94% found just once. This CDR3 is 14 amino acids long. In germline, CDR1 is SGHAT, CDR2 FQNNGV. Trimming removed 5 bases at V and 3 bases at J, with 11 bases between. Input material: PBMCs. This receptor was identified in a woman under 30 in good health and CMV-seronegative. V is TRBV11-2 and J is TRBJ2-1; the D is unclear. The CDR3 here is CASSLEVNYNEQFF. DNA for the CDR3: TGTGCCAGCAGCCTCGAGGTCAACTACAATGAGCAGTTCTTC.